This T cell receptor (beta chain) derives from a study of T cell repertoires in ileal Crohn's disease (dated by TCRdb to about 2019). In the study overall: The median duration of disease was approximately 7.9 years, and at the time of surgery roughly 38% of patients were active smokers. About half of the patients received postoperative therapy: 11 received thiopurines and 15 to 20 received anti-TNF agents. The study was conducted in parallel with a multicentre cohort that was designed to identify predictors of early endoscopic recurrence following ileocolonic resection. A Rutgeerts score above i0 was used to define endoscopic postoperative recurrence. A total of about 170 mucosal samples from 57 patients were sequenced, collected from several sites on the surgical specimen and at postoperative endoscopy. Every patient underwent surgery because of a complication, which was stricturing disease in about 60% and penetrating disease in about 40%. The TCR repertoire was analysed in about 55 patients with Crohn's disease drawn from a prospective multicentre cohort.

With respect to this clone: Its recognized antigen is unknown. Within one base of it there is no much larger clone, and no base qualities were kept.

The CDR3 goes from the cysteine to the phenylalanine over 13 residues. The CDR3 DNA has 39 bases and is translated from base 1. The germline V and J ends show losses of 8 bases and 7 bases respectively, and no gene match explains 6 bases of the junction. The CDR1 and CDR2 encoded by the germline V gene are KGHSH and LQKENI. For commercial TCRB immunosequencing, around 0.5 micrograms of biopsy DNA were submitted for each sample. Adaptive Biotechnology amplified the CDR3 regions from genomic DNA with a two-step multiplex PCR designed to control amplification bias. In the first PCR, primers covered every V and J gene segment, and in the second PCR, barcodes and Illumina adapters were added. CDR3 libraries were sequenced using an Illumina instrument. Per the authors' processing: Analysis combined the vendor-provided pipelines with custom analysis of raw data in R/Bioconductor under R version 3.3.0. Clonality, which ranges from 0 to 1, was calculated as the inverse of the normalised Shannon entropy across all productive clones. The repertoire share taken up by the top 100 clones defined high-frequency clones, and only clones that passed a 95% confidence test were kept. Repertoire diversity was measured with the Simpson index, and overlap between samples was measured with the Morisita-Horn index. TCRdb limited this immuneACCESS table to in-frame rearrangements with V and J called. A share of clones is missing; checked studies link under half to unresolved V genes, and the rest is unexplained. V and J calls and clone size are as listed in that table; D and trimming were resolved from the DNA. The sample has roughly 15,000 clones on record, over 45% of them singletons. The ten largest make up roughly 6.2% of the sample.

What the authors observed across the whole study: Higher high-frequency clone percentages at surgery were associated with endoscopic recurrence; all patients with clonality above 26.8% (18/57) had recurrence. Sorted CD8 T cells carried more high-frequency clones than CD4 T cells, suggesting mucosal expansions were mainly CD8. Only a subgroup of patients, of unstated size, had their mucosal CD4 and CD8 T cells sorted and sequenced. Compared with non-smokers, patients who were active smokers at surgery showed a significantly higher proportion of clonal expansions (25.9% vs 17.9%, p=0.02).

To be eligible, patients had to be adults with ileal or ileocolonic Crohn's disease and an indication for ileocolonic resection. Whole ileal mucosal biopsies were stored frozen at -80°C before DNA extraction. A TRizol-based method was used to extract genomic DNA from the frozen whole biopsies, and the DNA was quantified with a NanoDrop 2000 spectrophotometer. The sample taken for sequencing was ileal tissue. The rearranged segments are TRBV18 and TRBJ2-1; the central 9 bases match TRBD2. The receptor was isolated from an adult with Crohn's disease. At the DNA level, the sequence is TGTGCCAGCCTAGCGGGATTGGGAAATGAGCAGTTCTTC. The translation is CASLAGLGNEQFF.